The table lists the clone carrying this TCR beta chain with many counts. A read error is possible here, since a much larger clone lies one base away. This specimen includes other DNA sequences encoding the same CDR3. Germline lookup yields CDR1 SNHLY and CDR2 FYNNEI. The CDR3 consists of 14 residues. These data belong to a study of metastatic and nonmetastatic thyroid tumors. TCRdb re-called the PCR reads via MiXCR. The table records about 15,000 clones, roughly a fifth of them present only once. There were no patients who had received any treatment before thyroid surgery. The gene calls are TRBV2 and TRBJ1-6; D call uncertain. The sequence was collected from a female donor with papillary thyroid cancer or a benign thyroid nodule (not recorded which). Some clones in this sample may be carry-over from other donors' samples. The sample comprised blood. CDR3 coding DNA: TGTGCCAGCAATGAACGTAGGGATTATTCACCCCTCCACTTT. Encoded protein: CASNERRDYSPLHF.